This section outlines one TCR beta chain sequence together with its context. Libraries were prepared by immunoSEQ multiplex PCR; TCRdb keeps only in-frame clonotypes and omits some of them. The sample shows hundreds of thousands of clones, around nine tenths of them seen only once. The CDR3 has 13 residues. V gave up 6 bases and J gave up 8 bases; unmatched junction bases: 7. CDR1 MDHEN and CDR2 SYDVKM come from the germline V gene. Seattle patients were enrolled during active infection and followed longitudinally. The sample originates from a study of blood T cell repertoires in COVID-19. About the study: The United States, Italy and Spain were the sources of the acute and convalescent COVID-19 samples. T cells, B-cell-depleted T cells, or PBMCs supplied cDNA or gDNA.

This TCR derives from a woman in her seventies with COVID-19, enrolled during active disease. Sequenced: peripheral blood. The chain links TRBV28 to TRBJ1-2, with TRBD1 matching 9 bases. DNA for the CDR3: TGTGCCAGCAGACAGGGGGCGATACTAGGCTACACCTTC. Encoded protein: CASRQGAILGYTF.